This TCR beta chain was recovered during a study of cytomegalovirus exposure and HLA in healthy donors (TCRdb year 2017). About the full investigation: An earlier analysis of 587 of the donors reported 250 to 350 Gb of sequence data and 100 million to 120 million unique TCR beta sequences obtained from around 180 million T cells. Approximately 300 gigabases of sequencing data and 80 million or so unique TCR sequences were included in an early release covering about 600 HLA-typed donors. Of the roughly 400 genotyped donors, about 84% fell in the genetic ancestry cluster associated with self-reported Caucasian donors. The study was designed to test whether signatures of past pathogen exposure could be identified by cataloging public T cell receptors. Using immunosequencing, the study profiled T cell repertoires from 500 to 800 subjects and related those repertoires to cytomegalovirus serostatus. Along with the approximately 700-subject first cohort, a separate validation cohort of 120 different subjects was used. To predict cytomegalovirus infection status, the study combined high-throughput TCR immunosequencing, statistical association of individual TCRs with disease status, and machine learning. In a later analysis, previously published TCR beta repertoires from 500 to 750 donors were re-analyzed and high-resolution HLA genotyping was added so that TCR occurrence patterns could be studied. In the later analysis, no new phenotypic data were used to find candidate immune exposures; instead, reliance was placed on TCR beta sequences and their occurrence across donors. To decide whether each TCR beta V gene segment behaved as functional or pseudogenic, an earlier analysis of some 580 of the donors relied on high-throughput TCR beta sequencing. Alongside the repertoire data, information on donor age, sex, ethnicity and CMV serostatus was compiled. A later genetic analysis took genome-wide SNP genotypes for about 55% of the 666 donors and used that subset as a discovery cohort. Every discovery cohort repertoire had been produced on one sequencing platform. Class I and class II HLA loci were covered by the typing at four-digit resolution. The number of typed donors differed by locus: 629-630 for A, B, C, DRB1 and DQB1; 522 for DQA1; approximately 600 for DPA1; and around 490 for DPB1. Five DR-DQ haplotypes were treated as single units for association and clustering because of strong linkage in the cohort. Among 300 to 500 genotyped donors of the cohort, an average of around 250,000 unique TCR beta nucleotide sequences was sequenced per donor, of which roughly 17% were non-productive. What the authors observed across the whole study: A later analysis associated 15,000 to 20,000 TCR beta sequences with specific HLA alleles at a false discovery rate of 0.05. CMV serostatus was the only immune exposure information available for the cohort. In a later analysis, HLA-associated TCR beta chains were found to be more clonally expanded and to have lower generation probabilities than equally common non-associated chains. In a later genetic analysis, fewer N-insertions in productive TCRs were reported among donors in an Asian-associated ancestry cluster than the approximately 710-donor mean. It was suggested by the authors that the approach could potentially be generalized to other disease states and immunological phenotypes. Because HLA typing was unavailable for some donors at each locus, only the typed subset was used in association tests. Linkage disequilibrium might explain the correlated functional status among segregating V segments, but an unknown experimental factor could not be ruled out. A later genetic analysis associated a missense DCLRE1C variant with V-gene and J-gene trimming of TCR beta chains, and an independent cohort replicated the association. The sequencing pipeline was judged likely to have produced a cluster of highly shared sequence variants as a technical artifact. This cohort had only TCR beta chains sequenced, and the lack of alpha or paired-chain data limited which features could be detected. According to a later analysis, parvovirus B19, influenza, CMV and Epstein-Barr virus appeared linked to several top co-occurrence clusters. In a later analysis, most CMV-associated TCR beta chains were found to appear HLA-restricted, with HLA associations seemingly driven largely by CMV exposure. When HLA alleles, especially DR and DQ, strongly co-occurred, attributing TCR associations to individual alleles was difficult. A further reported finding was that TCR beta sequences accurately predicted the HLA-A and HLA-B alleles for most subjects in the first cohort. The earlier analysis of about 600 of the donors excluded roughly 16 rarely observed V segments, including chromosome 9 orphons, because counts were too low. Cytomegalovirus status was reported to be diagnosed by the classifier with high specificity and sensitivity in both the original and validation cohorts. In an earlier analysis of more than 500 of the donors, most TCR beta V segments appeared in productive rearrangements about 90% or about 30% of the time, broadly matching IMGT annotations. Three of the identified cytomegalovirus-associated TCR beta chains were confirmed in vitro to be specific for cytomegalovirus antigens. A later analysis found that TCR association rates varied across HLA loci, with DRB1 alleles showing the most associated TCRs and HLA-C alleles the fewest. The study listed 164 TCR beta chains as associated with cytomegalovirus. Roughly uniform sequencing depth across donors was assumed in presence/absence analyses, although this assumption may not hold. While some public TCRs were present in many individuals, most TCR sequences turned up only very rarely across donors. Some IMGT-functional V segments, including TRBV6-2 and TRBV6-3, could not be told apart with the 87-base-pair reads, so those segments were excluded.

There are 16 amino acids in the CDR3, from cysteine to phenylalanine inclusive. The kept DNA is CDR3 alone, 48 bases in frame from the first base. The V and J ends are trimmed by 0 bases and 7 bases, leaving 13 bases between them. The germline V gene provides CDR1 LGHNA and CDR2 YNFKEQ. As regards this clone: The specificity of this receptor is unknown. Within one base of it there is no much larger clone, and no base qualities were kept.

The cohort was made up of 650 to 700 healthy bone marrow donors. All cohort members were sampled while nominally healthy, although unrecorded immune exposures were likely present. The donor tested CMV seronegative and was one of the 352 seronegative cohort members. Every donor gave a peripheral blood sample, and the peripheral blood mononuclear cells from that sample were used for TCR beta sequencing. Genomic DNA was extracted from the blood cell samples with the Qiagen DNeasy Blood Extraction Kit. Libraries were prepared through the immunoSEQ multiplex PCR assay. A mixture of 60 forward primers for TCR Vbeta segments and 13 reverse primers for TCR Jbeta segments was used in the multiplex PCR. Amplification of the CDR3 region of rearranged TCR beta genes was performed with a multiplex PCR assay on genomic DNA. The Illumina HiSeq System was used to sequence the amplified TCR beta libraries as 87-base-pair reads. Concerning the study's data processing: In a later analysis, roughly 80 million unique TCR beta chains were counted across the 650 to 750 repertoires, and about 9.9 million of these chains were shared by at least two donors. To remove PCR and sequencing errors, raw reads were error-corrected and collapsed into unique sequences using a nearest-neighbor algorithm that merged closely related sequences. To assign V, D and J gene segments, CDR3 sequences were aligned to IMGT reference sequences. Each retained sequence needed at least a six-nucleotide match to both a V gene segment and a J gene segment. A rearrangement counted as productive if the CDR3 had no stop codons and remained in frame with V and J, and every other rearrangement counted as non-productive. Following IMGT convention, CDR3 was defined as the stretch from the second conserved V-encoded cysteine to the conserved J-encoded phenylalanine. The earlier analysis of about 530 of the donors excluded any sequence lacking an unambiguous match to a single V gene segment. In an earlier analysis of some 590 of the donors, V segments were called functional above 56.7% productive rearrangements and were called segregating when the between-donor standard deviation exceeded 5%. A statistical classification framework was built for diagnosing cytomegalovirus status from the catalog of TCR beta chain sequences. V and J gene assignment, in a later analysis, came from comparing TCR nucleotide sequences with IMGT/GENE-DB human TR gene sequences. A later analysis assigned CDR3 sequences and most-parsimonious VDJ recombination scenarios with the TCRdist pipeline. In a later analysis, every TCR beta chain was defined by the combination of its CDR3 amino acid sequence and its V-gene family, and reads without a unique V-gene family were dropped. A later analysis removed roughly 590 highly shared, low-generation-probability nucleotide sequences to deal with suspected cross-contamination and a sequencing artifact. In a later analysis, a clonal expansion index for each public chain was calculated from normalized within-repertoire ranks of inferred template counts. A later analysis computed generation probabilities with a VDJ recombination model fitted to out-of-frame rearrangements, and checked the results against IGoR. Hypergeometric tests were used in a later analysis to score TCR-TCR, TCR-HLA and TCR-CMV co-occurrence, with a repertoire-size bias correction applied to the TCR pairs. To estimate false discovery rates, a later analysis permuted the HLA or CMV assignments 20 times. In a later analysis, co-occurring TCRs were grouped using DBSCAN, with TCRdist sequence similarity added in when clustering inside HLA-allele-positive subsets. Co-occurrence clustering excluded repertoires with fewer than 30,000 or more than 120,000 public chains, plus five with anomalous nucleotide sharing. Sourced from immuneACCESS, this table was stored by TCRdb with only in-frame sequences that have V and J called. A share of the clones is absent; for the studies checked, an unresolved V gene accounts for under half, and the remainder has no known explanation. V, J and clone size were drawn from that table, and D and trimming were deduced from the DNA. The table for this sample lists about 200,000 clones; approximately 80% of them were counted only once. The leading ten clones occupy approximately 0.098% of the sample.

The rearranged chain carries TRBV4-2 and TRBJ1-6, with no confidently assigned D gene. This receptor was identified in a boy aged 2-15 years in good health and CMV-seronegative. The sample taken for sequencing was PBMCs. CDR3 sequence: CASSQDWSSTNSPLHF. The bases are TGTGCCAGCAGCCAAGATTGGAGCAGTACAAATTCACCCCTCCACTTT.